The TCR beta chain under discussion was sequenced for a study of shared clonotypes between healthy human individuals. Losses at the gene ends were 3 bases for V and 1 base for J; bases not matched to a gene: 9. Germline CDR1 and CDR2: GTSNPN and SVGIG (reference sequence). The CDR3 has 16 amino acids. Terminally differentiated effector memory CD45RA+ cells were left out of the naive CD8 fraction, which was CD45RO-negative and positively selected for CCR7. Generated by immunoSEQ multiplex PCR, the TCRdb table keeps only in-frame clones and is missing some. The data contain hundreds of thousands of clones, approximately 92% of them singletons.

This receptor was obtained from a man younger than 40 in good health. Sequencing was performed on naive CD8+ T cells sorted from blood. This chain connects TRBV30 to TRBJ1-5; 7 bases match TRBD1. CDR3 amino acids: CAWSGVQGTSNQPQHF. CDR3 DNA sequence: TGTGCCTGGAGCGGAGTACAGGGGACGAGCAATCAGCCCCAGCATTTT.